In this sample, the clone carrying this T cell receptor (beta chain) turned up once. Every participant with HIV received treatment in the United States. The sample belongs to a study of long-term antiretroviral therapy in people with HIV. From germline, CDR1 is MNHNS and CDR2 SASEGT. The CDR3 is made up of 13 amino acids. The ends were cut back, 3 bases at V and 4 bases at J, with 10 bases in the middle. Version v3.0 of the immunoSEQ assay was performed at survey level. Repertoires were generated with immunoSEQ multiplex PCR, while TCRdb's copy carries only in-frame clones and drops some. Among 30,000 or so clones listed, 93% were seen once.

Sequencing was performed on unsorted PBMCs, taken 6.2 years after starting antiretroviral therapy. The chain couples TRBV6-1 to TRBJ2-7; D is unclear. The sequence derives from a man aged 35 to 55 with HIV. The CDR3, as DNA: TGTGCCAGCAGTGAGTCTCCCTCATACGAGCAGTACTTC. Its translation is CASSESPSYEQYF.